Below, 21 T cell receptor beta chains from the same sample are listed, as sequenced in a study of T cell responses to AZD1222 COVID-19 vaccine (dated by TCRdb to the early 2020s). Library preparation employed the immunoSEQ multiplex PCR assay. TCRdb took over this immuneACCESS table, retaining in-frame rearrangements with V and J assigned. Such tables are incomplete; in checked studies, under half of the missing clones stem from an unresolved V gene, and the remainder is unexplained. The sample contains around 140,000 clones, 90% to 95% of them found a single time. 1.5% to 2% of the sample goes to the ten largest clones. What this sample's time point label stands for: baseline before first vaccination. The sequencing used peripheral blood, collected on day 0 of AZD1222 vaccination. The receptor source for this set is an adult in good health.

Only one count was recorded for this clone. J is TRBJ1-2 and V is TRBV3-1 (or the pseudogene TRBV3-2); 7 bases agree with TRBD1. Losses at the gene ends were 4 bases for V and 1 base for J; bases not matched to a gene: 3. CDR3 length: 14 residues. CDR1 and CDR2 (germline): LGHDT, YNNKEL (reference sequence). The CDR3 region is CASSPQGSNYGYTF. CDR3 DNA: TGTGCCAGCAGCCCACAGGGGAGTAACTATGGCTACACCTTC.

J is TRBJ2-7 and V is TRBV6-5; D might be TRBD2 (5 bases). V was pared by 6 bases and J by 6 bases, with 15 bases between. Germline V gene sequence: CDR1 MNHEY, CDR2 SVGAGI. The CDR3 covers 13 residues. Here the CDR3 DNA reads TGTGCCAGCAGCGCCTCGCTCGGGGTCGAGCAGTACTTC. Encoded protein: CASSASLGVEQYF.

The V and J genes are TRBV7-6 and TRBJ1-1; D remains ambiguous. The CDR3 length is 14 residues. Trimming cost V 2 bases and J 7 bases, with 14 bases left between them. Germline V gene data show CDR1 as SGHVS and CDR2 as FNYEAQ. This CDR3 reads CASSLSARAREAFF. The CDR3 DNA is TGTGCCAGCAGCTTATCGGCTCGGGCCCGTGAAGCTTTCTTT.

This chain links TRBV9 with TRBJ1-2, with D unclear. V shed 4 bases and J shed 1 base, with 11 bases lying between them. The CDR3 has 14 residues. Germline CDR1 is SGDLS and CDR2 is YYNGEE. Written as DNA, the CDR3 is TGTGCCAGCAGCCCCCGACCGGGTAACTATGGCTACACCTTC. As protein: CASSPRPGNYGYTF. The complete variable domain, with remaining parts taken from reference TRBV9 and TRBJ1-2, reads DSGVTQTPKHLITATGQRVTLRCSPRSGDLSVYWYQQSLDQGLQFLIQYYNGEERAKGNILERFSAQQFPDLHSELNLSSLELGDSALYFCASSPRPGNYGYTFGSGTRLTVV.

V usage is TRBV5-1 and J usage is TRBJ1-2; D uncertain. Trimming left V 6 bases short and J 2 bases short, with 8 bases between. Germline V gene lookup returns CDR1 SGHRS and CDR2 YFSETQ. The CDR3 spans 12 residues. CDR3 sequence (DNA): TGCGCCAGCAAGTCCGACAACTATGGCTACACCTTC. Translation gives CASKSDNYGYTF. Together with reference TRBV5-1 and TRBJ1-2, the CDR3 gives the full variable domain: KAGVTQTPRYLIKTRGQQVTLSCSPISGHRSVSWYQQTPGQGLQFLFEYFSETQRNKGNFPGRFSGRQFSNSRSEMNVSTLELGDSALYLCASKSDNYGYTFGSGTRLTVV.

V gene TRBV6-2 or TRBV6-3 combines with J gene TRBJ2-1; TRBD2 matches 7 bases. V shed 6 bases and J 8 bases; nucleotides not matched to a gene: 13. This CDR3 spans 15 amino acids. Germline-derived CDR1 and CDR2 are MNHEY and SVGEGT. The CDR3 spells CASSGTNEPFDEQFF. The DNA of the CDR3 is TGTGCCAGCAGCGGGACTAACGAACCTTTTGATGAGCAGTTCTTC.

The V call is TRBV7-2, the J call TRBJ2-7; 10 bases are shared with TRBD2. V lost 5 bases to trimming and J lost 7 bases; unmatched junction nucleotides: 11. Germline assignment: CDR1 SGHTA and CDR2 FQGNSA. This CDR3 is 15 amino acids long. The DNA for the CDR3 is TGTGCCAGCAGCGGGGCAAGCGGGGGGGCCCGGGAGCAGTACTTC. Translation gives CASSGASGGAREQYF.

The V and J genes are TRBV15 and TRBJ2-1, with 9 nucleotides matching TRBD2. The CDR3 extends over 15 amino acids. Trimming cost V 3 bases and J 2 bases; bases outside gene matches: 2. Germline loops: CDR1 LNHNV, CDR2 YYDKDF (reference sequence). The chain's CDR3 is CATSSGGGAYNEQFF. The CDR3 region has the DNA TGTGCCACCAGCAGCGGCGGGGGGGCCTACAATGAGCAGTTCTTC.

The CDR3 sequence: CASSQISGVYEQYF. The CDR3 coding sequence is TGCGCCAGCAGTCAAATATCGGGGGTCTACGAGCAGTACTTC. V gene TRBV23-1 combines with J gene TRBJ2-7; D perhaps matches TRBD2 (6 bases). TRBV23-1 is given ORF status, its function remaining uncertain. V was pared by 2 bases and J by 3 bases, with 11 bases between. The length of the CDR3 is 14 residues.

The J gene is TRBJ1-2, the V gene TRBV5-1, with D perhaps TRBD1 (6 bases). The CDR3 loop spans 19 amino acids. Germline V gene data show CDR1 as SGHRS and CDR2 as YFSETQ. Trimming removed 0 bases from V and 7 bases from J, with 28 bases in between. CDR3 amino acids: CASSLDLQGSPHPVSGYTF. The DNA for the CDR3 is TGCGCCAGCAGCTTGGATTTACAGGGAAGTCCTCACCCAGTAAGTGGCTACACCTTC.

This sequence joins TRBV11-1 and TRBJ2-2, with a weak D call TRBD2 (5 bases). The CDR3 is 15 amino acids. The V gene's germline CDR1 is SGHAT and CDR2 FQDESV (reference sequence). Trimming pared 6 bases from V and 1 base from J, leaving 12 bases between. The CDR3 DNA sequence: TGTGCCAGCAGGAAAACTCGGGGGAACACCGGGGAGCTGTTTTTT. Amino acids: CASRKTRGNTGELFF.

This chain links TRBV19 with TRBJ1-4; 8 nucleotides agree with TRBD1. CDR1 LNHDA and CDR2 SQIVND come from the germline V gene (reference sequence). The CDR3 has 16 amino acids. Trimming cost V 7 bases and J 8 bases; bases outside gene matches: 15. The CDR3 region has the DNA TGTGCCAGTACCCAGGCACGAGACAGGGGAAGGGAAAAACTGTTTTTT. This translates into CASTQARDRGREKLFF. Complete variable domain (other parts from reference TRBV19 and TRBJ1-4): DGGITQSPKYLFRKEGQNVTLSCEQNLNHDAMYWYRQDPGQGLRLIYYSQIVNDFQKGDIAEGYSVSREKKESFPLTVTSAQKNPTAFYLCASTQARDRGREKLFFGSGTQLSVL.

This clone showed up just once. The rearrangement links TRBV5-1 to TRBJ1-5; D perhaps matches TRBD1 (6 bases). The germline CDR1 and CDR2 sequences are SGHRS and YFSETQ. The V end was cut by 4 bases, the J end by 0 bases, with 11 bases between. The CDR3 consists of 15 residues. This chain's CDR3 is CASSQDSNSNQPQHF. DNA of the CDR3: TGCGCCAGCAGCCAGGACAGTAATAGCAATCAGCCCCAGCATTTT.

This chain joins TRBV19 and TRBJ1-2; D unclear. V was shortened by 7 bases and J by 5 bases, with 17 bases between the two germline ends. Germline assignment: CDR1 LNHDA and CDR2 SQIVND (reference sequence). This CDR3 region has 14 residues. In nucleotides, the CDR3 is TGTGCCAGTACCTTGGGCCGTCCGGGGTATGGCTACACCTTC. Translated: CASTLGRPGYGYTF.

The chain couples TRBV6-5 to TRBJ2-3, with a tentative D call TRBD1 (6 bases). Trimming took off 5 bases at V and 5 bases at J, with 8 bases between the two ends. There are 12 residues in the CDR3. Germline CDR1 MNHEY, CDR2 SVGAGI. The CDR3 sequence: CASSLGGDTQYF. The CDR3 DNA follows: TGTGCCAGCAGTCTAGGGGGAGATACGCAGTATTTT.

The chain combines TRBV5-1 with TRBJ2-5, with D perhaps TRBD2 (5 bases). CDR3 length equals 15 residues. V was cut by 4 bases and J by 5 bases, with 18 bases left in between. Germline loops: CDR1 SGHRS, CDR2 YFSETQ. The CDR3 region is CASSPPFRGTETQYF. CDR3 bases: TGCGCCAGCAGCCCCCCCTTTCGGGGTACTGAGACCCAGTACTTC.

This chain uses TRBV18 with TRBJ2-7; 9 nucleotides line up with TRBD2. This CDR3 contains 16 residues. Looked up from germline, CDR1 is KGHSH and CDR2 is LQKENI. V lost 3 bases to trimming and J lost 6 bases; unmatched junction nucleotides: 12. The CDR3 spells CASSPRPGLASSEQYF. In DNA form, the CDR3 reads TGTGCCAGCTCACCTAGGCCGGGACTAGCATCGTCCGAGCAGTACTTC.

The DNA of the CDR3 is TGTGCCAGCTCACCGGCACAGGGTCAAGAGACCCAGTACTTC. Its translation: CASSPAQGQETQYF. The rearrangement uses TRBV18 and TRBJ2-5; a possible D gene is TRBD1 (6 bases). There are 14 residues in the CDR3. Germline V gives CDR1 KGHSH, CDR2 LQKENI. With 3 bases removed from V and 2 bases from J, the gap between germline ends came to 10 bases.

The V and J genes are TRBV15 and TRBJ2-1, with D perhaps TRBD1 or TRBD2 (6 bases each). V was trimmed by 0 bases and J by 7 bases, leaving 16 bases between them. Germline V gene sequence: CDR1 LNHNV, CDR2 YYDKDF (reference sequence). The CDR3 totals 16 residues. CDR3 coding DNA: TGTGCCACCAGCAGAGATCGCGGGACCAGGGGTAATGAGCAGTTCTTC. Protein: CATSRDRGTRGNEQFF.

The CDR3 bases are TGTGCCAGCAGCCCCGGGGAGGGGAACTATGGCTACACCTTC. Its protein product is CASSPGEGNYGYTF. The rearrangement links TRBV5-5 to TRBJ1-2, with D perhaps matching TRBD1 (5 bases). The germline V gene encodes CDR1 SGHKS and CDR2 YYEKEE (reference sequence). With 4 bases removed from V and 2 bases from J, the gap between germline ends came to 12 bases. This CDR3 spans 14 amino acids.

The rearrangement links TRBV4-1 to TRBJ1-6; 8 positions agree with TRBD1. In germline, CDR1 is MGHRA, CDR2 YSYEKL. The CDR3 extends over 15 amino acids. V lost 4 bases to trimming and J lost 9 bases; unmatched junction nucleotides: 8. CDR3 coding DNA: TGCGCCAGCAGCCTCCGCGGACAGGGCACTTCACCCCTCCACTTT. Its translation is CASSLRGQGTSPLHF.